These 29 T cell receptor beta chains were all obtained from the same sample, sequenced in a study of blood T cells in healthy people across ages. A second PCR, run for roughly 7 to 11 cycles, used a sample-barcoded 5' primer plus a J-beta primer mix. From the 5' RACE reads, TCRdb called clonotypes with MiXCR, one entry per CDR3 protein. Of some 1.5 million distinct CDR3 sequences in the sample, approximately 43% are singletons; the top ten hold about 4.1%. The sequenced sample consisted of blood. These receptors were collected from a woman aged 18 to 35 in good health.

The V and J genes are TRBV7-2 and TRBJ2-4; 7 bases fit TRBD2. The V and J ends lost 5 bases and 6 bases, in that order; junction bases with no gene match: 7. Looked up from germline, CDR1 is SGHTA and CDR2 is FQGNSA. There are 14 residues in the CDR3. The CDR3 sequence: CASSAGTIGNIQYF. CDR3 sequence (DNA): TGTGCCAGCAGCGCGGGGACTATAGGAAACATTCAGTACTTC.

J is TRBJ2-1 and V is TRBV11-2; D could derive from TRBD1 or TRBD2 (5 bases each). Looked up from germline, CDR1 is SGHAT and CDR2 is FQNNGV. The V end was cut by 1 base, the J end by 2 bases, with 15 bases between. The CDR3 has 17 amino acids. CDR3 loop: CASSLGGVRDPYNEQFF. The CDR3 DNA follows: TGTGCCAGCAGCTTAGGGGGTGTTCGGGACCCCTACAATGAGCAGTTCTTC.

This clonotype came up many times. CDR3: CASSYFEGLESYNEQYF. Here the CDR3 DNA reads TGTGCCAGCAGCTACTTTGAGGGACTAGAGTCCTACAATGAGCAGTACTTC. V and J are TRBV5-6 and TRBJ2-1; 8 bases line up with TRBD2. The closer fit of TRBJ2-7 to the DNA end suggests the J call may be wrong. Germline CDR1 reads SGHDT; CDR2 reads YYEEEE. The CDR3 runs to 17 residues.

This clonotype was seen more than once but under ten times. The V gene is TRBV27, the J gene TRBJ2-5; TRBD1 might be the D (5 bases). Per the germline V gene, CDR1 is MNHEY and CDR2 is SMNVEV (reference sequence). The germline V and J ends were trimmed by 7 bases and 4 bases, with 13 bases remaining between them. The length of the CDR3 is 13 residues. The CDR3 loop reads CASTARGGETQYF. CDR3 nucleotides: TGTGCCAGCACCGCAAGGGGCGGAGAGACCCAGTACTTC.

This clonotype was picked up a small number of times. The chain combines TRBV20-1 with TRBJ1-1; the D gene is possibly TRBD1 (5 bases). CDR3 length equals 12 residues. Germline V gene sequence: CDR1 DFQATT, CDR2 SNEGSKA (reference sequence). V was shortened by 2 bases and J by 3 bases, with 7 bases between the two germline ends. For the CDR3, the DNA is TGCAGTGCTAGACCAGGGTACACTGAAGCTTTCTTT. This codes for CSARPGYTEAFF.

This clonotype was counted once. This chain connects TRBV20-1 to TRBJ2-7; TRBD2 matches at 7 bases. From germline, CDR1 is DFQATT and CDR2 SNEGSKA (reference sequence). The CDR3 sequence is 16 residues long. The DNA of the CDR3 is TGCAGCGAAAAGAGGGGTAGCGGGTTCTCCTACAATGAGCAGTACTTC. It translates to CSEKRGSGFSYNEQYF.

V gene TRBV5-1 combines with J gene TRBJ2-1, with D possibly matching TRBD2 (5 bases). This CDR3 has 13 amino acids. The V and J ends lost 4 bases and 8 bases respectively, with 13 bases between them. CDR1 and CDR2 from the germline V gene are SGHRS and YFSETQ. The CDR3 DNA follows: TGCGCCAGCAGCCCAACTAGGACGCATGAGCAGTTCTTC. It codes for CASSPTRTHEQFF.

The rearrangement uses TRBV7-3 and TRBJ2-2; 13 bases align to TRBD2. J lost 8 bases, V lost 5 bases, and 5 bases had no gene match. Germline V gene sequence: CDR1 SGHTA, CDR2 FQGTGA. The CDR3 totals 15 residues. The CDR3 here is CASSQGLAGPGELFF. In nucleotides, the CDR3 is TGTGCCAGCAGCCAGGGACTAGCGGGACCTGGGGAGCTGTTTTTT.

This clonotype was counted many times. This chain connects TRBV4-1 to TRBJ2-7, with D possibly called TRBD1 or TRBD2 (5 bases each). Trimming took 0 bases from V and 2 from J, leaving 8 bases between them. CDR3 length equals 14 residues. Germline V lookup: CDR1 MGHRA, CDR2 YSYEKL. DNA of the CDR3: TGCGCCAGCAGCCAAGATTTGGGACCCTACGAGCAGTACTTC. Its translation is CASSQDLGPYEQYF.

The chain combines TRBV6-5 with TRBJ2-7; 7 nucleotides align to TRBD2. Germline loops: CDR1 MNHEY, CDR2 SVGAGI. Trimming at V came to 5 bases and at J to 0 bases, leaving 7 bases not matched to a gene. The CDR3 spans 15 residues. The CDR3, as DNA: TGTGCCAGCAGTCCAAGCGGGGCGATCTCCTACGAGCAGTACTTC. This codes for CASSPSGAISYEQYF.

This chain links TRBV20-1 with TRBJ2-7; 9 nucleotides agree with TRBD2. CDR3 length equals 18 residues. J lost 5 bases, V lost 5 bases, and 22 bases had no gene match. CDR1 DFQATT and CDR2 SNEGSKA come from the germline V gene (reference sequence). The CDR3 spells CSARVQWYGSGRFHEQYF. CDR3 nucleotide sequence: TGCAGTGCTCGAGTCCAGTGGTATGGGAGCGGGAGGTTCCACGAGCAGTACTTC.

This clonotype was counted between two and nine times. The chain recombines TRBV7-9 with TRBJ2-1; D call uncertain. Between the trimmed V and J ends, which lost 7 bases and 0 bases, there was a span of 10 bases. This CDR3 is built from 14 residues. Germline V gene data show CDR1 as SEHNR and CDR2 as FQNEAQ (reference sequence). DNA for the CDR3: TGTGCCAGCACCCCCTCAAACTCCTACAATGAGCAGTTCTTC. Protein sequence: CASTPSNSYNEQFF.

V is TRBV20-1 and J is TRBJ2-5, with TRBD2 as a possible D gene (6 bases). V was shortened by 0 bases and J by 5 bases, with 10 bases between the two germline ends. CDR3 size: 13 residues. Germline-derived CDR1 and CDR2 are DFQATT and SNEGSKA (reference sequence). The CDR3 DNA reads TGCAGTGCTAGAGATCTACTAGCCGAGACCCAGTACTTC. This gives the protein CSARDLLAETQYF.

This sequence joins TRBV6-2 or TRBV6-3 and TRBJ1-5; D remains ambiguous. This CDR3 comprises 15 residues. Germline V gene lookup returns CDR1 MNHEY and CDR2 SVGEGT. Trimming took 5 bases from V and 2 from J, leaving 13 bases between them. This CDR3 is CASSPTTPGNQPQHF. CDR3 sequence (DNA): TGTGCCAGCAGTCCGACGACACCGGGCAATCAGCCCCAGCATTTT.

This clonotype was seen at least ten times. This chain joins TRBV11-2 and TRBJ2-1; no reliable D call. This CDR3 contains 16 residues. The V gene's germline CDR1 is SGHAT and CDR2 FQNNGV. The V gene lost 1 base and the J gene lost 0 bases, with 10 bases spanning the gap. The CDR3 loop is CASSLGMGSSYNEQFF. The DNA for the CDR3 is TGTGCCAGCAGCTTAGGGATGGGAAGCTCCTACAATGAGCAGTTCTTC.

V is TRBV28 and J is TRBJ1-6; D unclear. Trimming removed 6 bases at V and 5 bases at J, with 14 bases between. Germline V CDR1 and CDR2: MDHEN, SYDVKM. This CDR3 is built from 15 residues. The CDR3 nucleotides are TGTGCCAGCAGCACCCTCGCGGGAAATAATTCACCCCTCCACTTT. Translation: CASSTLAGNNSPLHF.

This clonotype has just a few counts. The chain recombines TRBV29-1 with TRBJ1-4, with no clear D. The V gene lost 4 bases and the J gene lost 4 bases, with 4 bases spanning the gap. The CDR3 is 11 amino acids. Germline V lookup: CDR1 SQVTM, CDR2 ANQGSEA. This CDR3 reads CSVVFNEKLFF. CDR3 sequence (DNA): TGCAGCGTTGTCTTTAATGAAAAACTGTTTTTT.

The chain carries TRBV6-2 or TRBV6-3 and TRBJ1-5, with 7 bases fitting TRBD1. After removal of 5 bases from V and 9 bases from J, the junction contained 7 bases not matched to a gene. Germline CDR1 MNHEY, CDR2 SVGEGT. The CDR3 has 13 amino acids. The CDR3 sequence is CASSPRGGRPQHF. The CDR3 DNA reads as TGTGCCAGCAGTCCTCGAGGGGGCCGGCCCCAGCATTTT.

This sequence joins TRBV20-1 and TRBJ2-1, with TRBD1 matching 8 bases. The V segment lost 3 bases and the J segment 4 bases; nucleotides outside the gene matches: 8. Germline V lookup: CDR1 DFQATT, CDR2 SNEGSKA (reference sequence). The CDR3 is made up of 15 amino acids. CDR3 bases: TGCAGTGCTAGCTTCAGCAGGGGGCTATACAATGAGCAGTTCTTC. Translation: CSASFSRGLYNEQFF.

A few counts support this clonotype. This chain uses TRBV5-1 with TRBJ1-6; TRBD1 is a possible D gene (6 bases). Germline V gene sequence: CDR1 SGHRS, CDR2 YFSETQ. This CDR3 comprises 12 residues. V shed 4 bases and J shed 10 bases, with 9 bases lying between them. The CDR3 DNA reads as TGCGCCAGCAGCCCGACAGGATCACCCCTCCACTTT. It codes for CASSPTGSPLHF. The variable domain in full, completed from reference TRBV5-1 and TRBJ1-6, reads KAGVTQTPRYLIKTRGQQVTLSCSPISGHRSVSWYQQTPGQGLQFLFEYFSETQRNKGNFPGRFSGRQFSNSRSEMNVSTLELGDSALYLCASSPTGSPLHFGNGTRLTVT.

This clonotype was found a few times. V usage is TRBV6-2 or TRBV6-3 and J usage is TRBJ2-1; D is ambiguous. The J call is in doubt because the DNA end fits TRBJ2-7 better. The CDR3 spans 11 residues. The germline V gene encodes CDR1 MNHEY and CDR2 SVGEGT. CDR3 in amino acids: CASSVHNEQYF. As DNA, the CDR3 is TGTGCCAGCTCGGTCCACAATGAGCAGTACTTC.

In its sample, this clonotype was seen a few times. The chain uses TRBV24-1 and TRBJ2-3; unclear D gene. Germline V gene sequence: CDR1 KGHDR, CDR2 SFDVKD. The CDR3 consists of 16 residues. V was cut by 2 bases and J by 0 bases, with 11 bases left in between. This CDR3 reads CATSDSSVASTDTQYF. The CDR3 DNA reads as TGTGCCACCAGTGATTCGAGCGTCGCTAGCACAGATACGCAGTATTTT.

This sequence joins TRBV20-1 and TRBJ1-6; 10 bases align to TRBD1. Germline V lookup: CDR1 DFQATT, CDR2 SNEGSKA (reference sequence). V gave up 5 bases and J gave up 7 bases; unmatched junction bases: 11. The CDR3 covers 16 residues. The CDR3 DNA reads TGCAGTGCTGGGGGGGACAGGGGAACGAGAAATTCACCCCTCCACTTT. Translating gives CSAGGDRGTRNSPLHF.

The chain combines TRBV27 with TRBJ2-7, with D perhaps TRBD2 (6 bases). The germline gives CDR1 MNHEY, CDR2 SMNVEV (reference sequence). Trimming removed 5 bases at V and 2 bases at J, with 25 bases between. The CDR3 is made up of 18 amino acids. In DNA, the CDR3 is TGTGCCAGCAGTCCTATCGAGGGGACTTTTCACTACCCCTACGAGCAGTACTTC. Its translation: CASSPIEGTFHYPYEQYF.

The rearrangement joins TRBV18 to TRBJ2-7; the D gene is possibly TRBD1 (5 bases). The CDR3 extends over 14 amino acids. Per germline, CDR1 KGHSH and CDR2 LQKENI. Trimming took 2 bases from V and 3 from J, leaving 11 bases between them. For the CDR3, the DNA is TGTGCCAGCTCACCATCGCCAGGGCTCTACGAGCAGTACTTC. This gives the protein CASSPSPGLYEQYF.

For the CDR3, the DNA is TGCGCCAGCAGCTTGGGGGACAGGGACACTGAAGCTTTCTTT. It translates to CASSLGDRDTEAFF. The rearrangement uses TRBV5-1 and TRBJ1-1; 9 bases fit TRBD1. The CDR3 is 14 amino acids. From germline, CDR1 is SGHRS and CDR2 YFSETQ. V was clipped by 0 bases and J by 3 bases; unmatched bases: 0.

Ten or more counts support this clonotype. V gene TRBV6-5 combines with J gene TRBJ1-6; D gene ambiguous. The V gene's germline CDR1 is MNHEY and CDR2 SVGAGI. CDR3 size: 13 residues. The ends were cut back, 2 bases at V and 8 bases at J, with 7 bases in the middle. The CDR3 nucleotides are TGTGCCAGCAGTTACATGGGAGATTCACCCCTCCACTTT. Encoded protein: CASSYMGDSPLHF.

This clonotype was counted between two and nine times. The chain is built from TRBV10-3 and TRBJ2-3, with D tentatively TRBD1 (6 bases). CDR3 length: 12 residues. Germline CDR1 ENHRY, CDR2 SYGVKD. Trimming took 2 bases from V and 12 from J, leaving 12 bases between them. The CDR3 nucleotides are TGTGCCATCAGTGAGGCTGGGACATCACAGTATTTT. Encoded protein: CAISEAGTSQYF.

V and J are TRBV6-1 and TRBJ2-7, with 10 bases matching TRBD1. This CDR3 is built from 15 residues. After removal of 8 bases from V and 2 bases from J, the junction contained 9 bases not matched to a gene. CDR1 is MNHNS and CDR2 is SASEGT in the germline V gene. CDR3 protein: CASHPRTGGPYEQYF. The CDR3 nucleotides read TGTGCCAGCCACCCCAGGACAGGGGGTCCCTACGAGCAGTACTTC.